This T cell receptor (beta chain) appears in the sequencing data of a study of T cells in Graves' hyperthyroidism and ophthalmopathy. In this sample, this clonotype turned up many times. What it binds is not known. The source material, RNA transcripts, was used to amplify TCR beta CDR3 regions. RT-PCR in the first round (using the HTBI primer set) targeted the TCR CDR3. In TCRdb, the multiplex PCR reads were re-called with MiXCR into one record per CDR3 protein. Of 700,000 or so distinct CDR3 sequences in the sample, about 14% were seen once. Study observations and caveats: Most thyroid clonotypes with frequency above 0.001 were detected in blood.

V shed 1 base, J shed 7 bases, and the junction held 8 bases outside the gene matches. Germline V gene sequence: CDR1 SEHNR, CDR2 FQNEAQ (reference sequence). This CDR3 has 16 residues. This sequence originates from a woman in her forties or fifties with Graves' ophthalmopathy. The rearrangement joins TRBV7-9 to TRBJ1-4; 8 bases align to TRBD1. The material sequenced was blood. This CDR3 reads CASSLDSGTGFEKLFF. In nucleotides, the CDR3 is TGTGCCAGCAGCTTAGATTCCGGGACAGGCTTTGAAAAACTGTTTTTT.